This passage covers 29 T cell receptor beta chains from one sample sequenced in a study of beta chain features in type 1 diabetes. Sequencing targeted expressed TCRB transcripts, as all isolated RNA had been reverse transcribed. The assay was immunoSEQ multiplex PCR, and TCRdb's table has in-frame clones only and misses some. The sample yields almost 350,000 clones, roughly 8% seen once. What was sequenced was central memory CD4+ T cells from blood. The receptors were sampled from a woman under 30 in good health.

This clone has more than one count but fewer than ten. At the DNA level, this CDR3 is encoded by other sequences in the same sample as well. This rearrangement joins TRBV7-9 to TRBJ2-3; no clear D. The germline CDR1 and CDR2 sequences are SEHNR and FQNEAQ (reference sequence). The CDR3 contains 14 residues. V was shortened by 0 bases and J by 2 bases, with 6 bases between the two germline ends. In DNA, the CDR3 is TGTGCCAGCAGCTTAGCCGGATACACAGATACGCAGTATTTT. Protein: CASSLAGYTDTQYF.

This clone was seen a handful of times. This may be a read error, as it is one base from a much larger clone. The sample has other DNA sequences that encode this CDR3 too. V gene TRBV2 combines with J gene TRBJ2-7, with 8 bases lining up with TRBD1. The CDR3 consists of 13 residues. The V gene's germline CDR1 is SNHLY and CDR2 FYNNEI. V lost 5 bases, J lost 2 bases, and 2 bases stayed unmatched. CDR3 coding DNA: TGTGCCAGCAGTACAGGGGGTCCCTACGAGCAGTACTTC. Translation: CASSTGGPYEQYF.

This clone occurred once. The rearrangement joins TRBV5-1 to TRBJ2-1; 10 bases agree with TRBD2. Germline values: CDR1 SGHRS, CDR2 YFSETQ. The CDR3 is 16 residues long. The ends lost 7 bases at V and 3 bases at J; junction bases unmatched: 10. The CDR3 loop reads CASQNALAGVYNEQFF. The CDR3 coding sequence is TGCGCCAGCCAAAATGCTCTAGCGGGAGTCTACAATGAGCAGTTCTTC.

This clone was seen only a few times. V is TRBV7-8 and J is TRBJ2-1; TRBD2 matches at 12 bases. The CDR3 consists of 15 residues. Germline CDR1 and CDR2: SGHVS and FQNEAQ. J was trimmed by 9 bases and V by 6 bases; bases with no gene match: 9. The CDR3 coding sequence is TGTGCCAGCAGGGAACCGGGACTAGCGGGTCTTGAGCAGTTCTTC. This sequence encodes CASREPGLAGLEQFF.

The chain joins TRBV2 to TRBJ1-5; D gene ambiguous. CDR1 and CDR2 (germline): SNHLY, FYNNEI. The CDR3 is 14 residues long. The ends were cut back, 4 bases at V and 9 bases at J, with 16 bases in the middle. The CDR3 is CASSVDIGLGPQHF. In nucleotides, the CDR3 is TGTGCCAGCAGTGTTGACATCGGCTTGGGGCCCCAGCATTTT.

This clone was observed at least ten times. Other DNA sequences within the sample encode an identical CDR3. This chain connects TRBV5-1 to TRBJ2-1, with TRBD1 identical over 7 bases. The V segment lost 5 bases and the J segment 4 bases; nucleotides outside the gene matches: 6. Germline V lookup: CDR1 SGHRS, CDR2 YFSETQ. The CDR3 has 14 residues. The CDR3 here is CASSPGQSYNEQFF. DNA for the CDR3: TGCGCCAGCAGTCCGGGACAGTCGTACAATGAGCAGTTCTTC.

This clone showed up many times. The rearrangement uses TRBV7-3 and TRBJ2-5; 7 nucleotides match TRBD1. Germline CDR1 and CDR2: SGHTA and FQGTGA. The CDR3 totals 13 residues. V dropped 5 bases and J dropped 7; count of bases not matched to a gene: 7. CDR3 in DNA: TGTGCCAGCAGCCGGGGACAGATGGGGACCCAGTACTTC. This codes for CASSRGQMGTQYF. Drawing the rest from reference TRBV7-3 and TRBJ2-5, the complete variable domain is GAGVSQTPSNKVTEKGKYVELRCDPISGHTALYWYRQSLGQGPEFLIYFQGTGAADDSGLPNDRFFAVRPEGSVSTLKIQRTERGDSAVYLCASSRGQMGTQYFGPGTRLLVL.

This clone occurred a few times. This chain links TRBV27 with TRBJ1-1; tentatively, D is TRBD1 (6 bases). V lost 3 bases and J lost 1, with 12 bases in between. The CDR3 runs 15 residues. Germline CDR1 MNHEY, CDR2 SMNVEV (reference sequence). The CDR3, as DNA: TGTGCCAGCAGTTTCCTCGCGGGACAGAACACTGAAGCTTTCTTT. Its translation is CASSFLAGQNTEAFF.

The CDR3 bases are TGTGCCAGCTCACCGTCACAGACCTACGAGCAGTACTTC. As protein: CASSPSQTYEQYF. The chain uses TRBV18 and TRBJ2-7; D gene uncertain. The V and J ends lost 3 bases and 2 bases respectively, with 8 bases between them. The CDR3 loop spans 13 amino acids. Germline values: CDR1 KGHSH, CDR2 LQKENI.

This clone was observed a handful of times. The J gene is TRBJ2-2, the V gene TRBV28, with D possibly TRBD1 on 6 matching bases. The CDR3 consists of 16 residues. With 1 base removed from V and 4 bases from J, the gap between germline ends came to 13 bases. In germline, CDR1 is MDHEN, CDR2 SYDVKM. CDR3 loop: CASSLSDSTSTGELFF. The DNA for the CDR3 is TGTGCCAGCAGTTTATCGGACAGTACAAGCACCGGGGAGCTGTTTTTT.

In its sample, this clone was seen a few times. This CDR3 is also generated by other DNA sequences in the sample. CDR3 bases: TGCAGTGCTAGCCGTTCCTACGAGCAGTACTTC. The encoded protein is CSASRSYEQYF. The genes are TRBV20-1 and TRBJ2-7; D ambiguous. Deletions cut 3 bases from V and 1 base from J, with 4 bases between. The CDR3 sequence is 11 residues long. The germline gives CDR1 DFQATT, CDR2 SNEGSKA (reference sequence).

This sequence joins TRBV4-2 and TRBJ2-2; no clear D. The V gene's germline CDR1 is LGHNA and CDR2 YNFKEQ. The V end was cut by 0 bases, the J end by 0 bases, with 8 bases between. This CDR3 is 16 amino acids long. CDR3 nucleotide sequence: TGTGCCAGCAGCCAAGAAGGATTTTCGAACACCGGGGAGCTGTTTTTT. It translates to CASSQEGFSNTGELFF.

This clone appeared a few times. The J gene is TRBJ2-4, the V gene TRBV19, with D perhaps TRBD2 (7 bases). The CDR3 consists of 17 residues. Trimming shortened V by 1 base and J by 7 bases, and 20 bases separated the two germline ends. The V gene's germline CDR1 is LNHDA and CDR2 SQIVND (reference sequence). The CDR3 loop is CASSIVGRTAPRNIQYF. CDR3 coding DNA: TGTGCCAGTAGTATAGTCGGGAGGACAGCGCCCCGGAACATTCAGTACTTC.

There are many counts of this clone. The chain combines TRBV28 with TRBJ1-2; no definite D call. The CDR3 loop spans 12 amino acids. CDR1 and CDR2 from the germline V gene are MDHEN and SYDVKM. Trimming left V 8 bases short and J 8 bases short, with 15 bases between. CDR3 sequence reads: CASFTLSRGYTF. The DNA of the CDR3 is TGTGCCAGCTTTACCCTATCCCGCGGCTACACCTTC.

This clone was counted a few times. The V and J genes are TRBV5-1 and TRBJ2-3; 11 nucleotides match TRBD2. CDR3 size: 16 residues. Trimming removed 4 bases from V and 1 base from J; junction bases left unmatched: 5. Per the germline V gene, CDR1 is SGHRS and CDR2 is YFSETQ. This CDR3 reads CASSMGLAERTDTQYF. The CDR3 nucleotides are TGCGCCAGCAGCATGGGACTAGCGGAACGCACAGATACGCAGTATTTT.

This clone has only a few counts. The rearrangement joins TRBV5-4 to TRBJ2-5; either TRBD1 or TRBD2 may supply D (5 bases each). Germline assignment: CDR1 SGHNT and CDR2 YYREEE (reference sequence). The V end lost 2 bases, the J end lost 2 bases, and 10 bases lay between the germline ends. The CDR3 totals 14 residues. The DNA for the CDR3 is TGTGCCAGCAGCTTTAGGGGACGACAAGAGACCCAGTACTTC. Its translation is CASSFRGRQETQYF. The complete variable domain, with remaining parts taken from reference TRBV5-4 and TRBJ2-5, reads ETGVTQSPTHLIKTRGQQVTLRCSSQSGHNTVSWYQQALGQGPQFIFQYYREEENGRGNFPPRFSGLQFPNYSSELNVNALELDDSALYLCASSFRGRQETQYFGPGTRLLVL.

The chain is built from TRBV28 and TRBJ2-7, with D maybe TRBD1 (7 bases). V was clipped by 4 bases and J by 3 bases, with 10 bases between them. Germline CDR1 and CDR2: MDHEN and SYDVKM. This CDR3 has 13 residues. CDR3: CASSSRDSYEQYF. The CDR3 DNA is TGTGCCAGCAGTTCGCGGGACAGCTACGAGCAGTACTTC. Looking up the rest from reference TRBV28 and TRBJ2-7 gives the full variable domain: DVKVTQSSRYLVKRTGEKVFLECVQDMDHENMFWYRQDPGLGLRLIYFSYDVKMKEKGDIPEGYSVSREKKERFSLILESASTNQTSMYLCASSSRDSYEQYFGPGTRLTVT.

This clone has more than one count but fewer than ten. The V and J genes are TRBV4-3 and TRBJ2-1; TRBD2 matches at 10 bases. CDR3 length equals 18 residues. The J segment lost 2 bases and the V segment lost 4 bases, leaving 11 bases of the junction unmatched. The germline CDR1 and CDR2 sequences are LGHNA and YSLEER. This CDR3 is CASSPRSLAGDPYNEQFF. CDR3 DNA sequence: TGCGCCAGCAGCCCCCGTTCCCTAGCGGGAGACCCCTACAATGAGCAGTTCTTC.

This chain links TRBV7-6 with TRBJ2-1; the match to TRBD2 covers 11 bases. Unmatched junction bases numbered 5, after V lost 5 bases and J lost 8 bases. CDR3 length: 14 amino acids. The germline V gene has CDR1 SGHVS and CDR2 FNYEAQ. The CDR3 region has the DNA TGTGCCAGCAGCGTTAGGACTAGCGGGTATGAGCAGTTCTTC. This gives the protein CASSVRTSGYEQFF.

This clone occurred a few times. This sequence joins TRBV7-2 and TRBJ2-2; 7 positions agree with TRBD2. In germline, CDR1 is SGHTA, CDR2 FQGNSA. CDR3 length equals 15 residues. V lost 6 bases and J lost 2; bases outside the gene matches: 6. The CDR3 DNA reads TGTGCCAGCAGGATAGGCGGGAGAAACACCGGGGAGCTGTTTTTT. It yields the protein CASRIGGRNTGELFF. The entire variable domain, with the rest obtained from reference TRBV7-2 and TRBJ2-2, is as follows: GAGVSQSPSNKVTEKGKDVELRCDPISGHTALYWYRQSLGQGLEFLIYFQGNSAPDKSGLPSDRFSAERTGGSVSTLTIQRTQQEDSAVYLCASRIGGRNTGELFFGEGSRLTVL.

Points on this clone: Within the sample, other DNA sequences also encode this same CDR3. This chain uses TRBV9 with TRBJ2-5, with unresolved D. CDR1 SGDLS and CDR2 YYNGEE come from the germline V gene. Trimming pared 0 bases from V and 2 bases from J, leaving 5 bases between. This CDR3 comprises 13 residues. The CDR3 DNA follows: TGTGCCAGCAGCGTAGGTCCGCAAGAGACCCAGTACTTC. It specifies CASSVGPQETQYF. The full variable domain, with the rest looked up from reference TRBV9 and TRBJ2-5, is DSGVTQTPKHLITATGQRVTLRCSPRSGDLSVYWYQQSLDQGLQFLIQYYNGEERAKGNILERFSAQQFPDLHSELNLSSLELGDSALYFCASSVGPQETQYFGPGTRLLVL.

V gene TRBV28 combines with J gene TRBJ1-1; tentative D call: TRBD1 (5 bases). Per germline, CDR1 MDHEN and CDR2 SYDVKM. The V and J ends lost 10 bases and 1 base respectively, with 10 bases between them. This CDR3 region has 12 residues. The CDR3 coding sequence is TGTGCCACCCTGACAGAGAACACTGAAGCTTTCTTT. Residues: CATLTENTEAFF.

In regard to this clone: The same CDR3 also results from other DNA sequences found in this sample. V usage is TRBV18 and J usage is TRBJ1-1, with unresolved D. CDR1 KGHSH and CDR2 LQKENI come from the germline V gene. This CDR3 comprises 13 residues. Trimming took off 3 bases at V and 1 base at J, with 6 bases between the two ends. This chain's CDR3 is CASSPGRNTEAFF. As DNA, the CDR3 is TGTGCCAGCTCACCGGGGAGGAACACTGAAGCTTTCTTT.

The CDR3 DNA reads as TGTGCCAGCAGTTACTGGCTAGCGGGGATCGATAGTGAGCAGTTCTTC. It yields the protein CASSYWLAGIDSEQFF. The J gene is TRBJ2-1, the V gene TRBV6-5, with 9 nucleotides matching TRBD2. The CDR3 consists of 16 residues. Looked up from germline, CDR1 is MNHEY and CDR2 is SVGAGI. Trimming cost V 1 base and J 9 bases; bases outside gene matches: 10.

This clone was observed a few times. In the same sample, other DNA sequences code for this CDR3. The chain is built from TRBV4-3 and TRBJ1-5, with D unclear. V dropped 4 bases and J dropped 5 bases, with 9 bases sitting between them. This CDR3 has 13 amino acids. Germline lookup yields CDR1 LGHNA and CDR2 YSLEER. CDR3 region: CASSLHEDQPQHF. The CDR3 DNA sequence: TGCGCCAGCAGCCTTCATGAAGATCAGCCCCAGCATTTT.

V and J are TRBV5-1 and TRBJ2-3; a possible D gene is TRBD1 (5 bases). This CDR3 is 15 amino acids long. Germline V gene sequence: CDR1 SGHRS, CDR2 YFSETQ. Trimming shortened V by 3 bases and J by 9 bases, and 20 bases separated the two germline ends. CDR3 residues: CASSSGALSAQTQYF. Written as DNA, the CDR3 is TGCGCCAGCAGCTCTGGGGCGTTGAGCGCCCAAACGCAGTATTTT.

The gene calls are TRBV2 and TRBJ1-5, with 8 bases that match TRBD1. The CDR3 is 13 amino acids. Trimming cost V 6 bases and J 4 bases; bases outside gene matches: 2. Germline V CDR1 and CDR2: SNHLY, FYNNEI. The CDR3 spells CASRRDRNQPQHF. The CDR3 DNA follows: TGTGCCAGCAGGCGGGACAGGAATCAGCCCCAGCATTTT.

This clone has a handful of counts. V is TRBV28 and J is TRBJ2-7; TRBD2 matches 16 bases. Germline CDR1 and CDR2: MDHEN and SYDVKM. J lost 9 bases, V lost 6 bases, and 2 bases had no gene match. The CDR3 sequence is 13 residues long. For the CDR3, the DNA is TGTGCCAGCAGAGGGACTAGCGGGAGGGGGCAGTACTTC. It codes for CASRGTSGRGQYF. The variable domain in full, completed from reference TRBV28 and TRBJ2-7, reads DVKVTQSSRYLVKRTGEKVFLECVQDMDHENMFWYRQDPGLGLRLIYFSYDVKMKEKGDIPEGYSVSREKKERFSLILESASTNQTSMYLCASRGTSGRGQYFGPGTRLTVT.

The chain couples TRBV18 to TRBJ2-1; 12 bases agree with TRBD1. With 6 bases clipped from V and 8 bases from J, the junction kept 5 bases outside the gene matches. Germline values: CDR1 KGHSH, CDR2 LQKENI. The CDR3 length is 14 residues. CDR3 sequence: CASSPGQGAYEQFF. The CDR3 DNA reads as TGTGCCAGCTCCCCGGGACAGGGGGCGTATGAGCAGTTCTTC.